The 17 T cell receptor beta chains below all came from one sample that was sequenced in a study of blood T cells in healthy people across ages. Next came a second PCR, run for about 7 to 12 cycles, which used a sample-barcoded 5' primer along with a J-beta primer mix. One entry per CDR3 protein, called by TCRdb with MiXCR from the 5' RACE reads. This table holds about 1,500,000 distinct CDR3 sequences, roughly 40% found once. The specimen sequenced was blood. Receptor source: a woman under 30 in good health.

This chain joins TRBV10-1 and TRBJ2-3; D gene uncertain. There are 12 residues in the CDR3. V lost 6 bases to trimming and J lost 7 bases, with 11 bases between them. Germline V gene lookup returns CDR1 WNHNN and CDR2 SYGVQD (reference sequence). CDR3 nucleotide sequence: TGCGCCAGCAGCCCGGATCAGTATACGCAGTATTTT. Amino acids: CASSPDQYTQYF.

The chain carries TRBV6-5 and TRBJ1-1; D uncertain. Germline V gene lookup returns CDR1 MNHEY and CDR2 SVGAGI. With 7 bases removed from V and 1 base from J, the gap between germline ends came to 10 bases. This CDR3 has 13 residues. DNA of the CDR3: TGTGCCAGCAACCTAATAGGGAACACTGAAGCTTTCTTT. It codes for CASNLIGNTEAFF.

V and J are TRBV4-1 and TRBJ1-1, with TRBD1 as a possible D gene (5 bases). The CDR3 sequence is 15 residues long. Trimming stripped 3 bases from V and 4 bases from J, with 15 bases between. Per germline, CDR1 MGHRA and CDR2 YSYEKL. This CDR3 reads CASSHLQGEVTEAFF. The CDR3 coding sequence is TGCGCCAGCAGCCACCTTCAGGGTGAGGTCACTGAAGCTTTCTTT.

This chain uses TRBV12-3 or TRBV12-4 with TRBJ2-1; maybe TRBD2 (6 bases). Trimming cost V 1 base and J 12 bases, with 28 bases left between them. The CDR3 is 18 amino acids. The CDR3 nucleotides read TGTGCCAGCAGTTTAGTACGGGACTGGGGGTTTCTCGGATTAAGGCAGTTCTTC. It translates to CASSLVRDWGFLGLRQFF.

The V call is TRBV28, the J call TRBJ2-3; 7 bases are shared with TRBD2. This CDR3 contains 16 residues. With V trimmed by 3 bases and J by 0 bases, 6 bases remained unmatched. The V gene's germline CDR1 is MDHEN and CDR2 SYDVKM. CDR3 sequence reads: CASSFWASGSTDTQYF. CDR3 nucleotides: TGTGCCAGCAGTTTTTGGGCTAGCGGTAGCACAGATACGCAGTATTTT.

V gene TRBV20-1 combines with J gene TRBJ1-3; D gene ambiguous. The CDR3 runs 16 residues. V lost 0 bases and J lost 0, with 12 bases in between. Germline-derived CDR1 and CDR2 are DFQATT and SNEGSKA (reference sequence). CDR3 in amino acids: CSARDPQADSGNTIYF. The CDR3 DNA follows: TGCAGTGCTAGAGATCCTCAGGCCGACTCTGGAAACACCATATATTTT.

This clonotype came up once. A much larger clone lies a single base off, so this may be a read error. The chain recombines TRBV6-5 with TRBJ2-1; TRBD2 aligns across 13 bases. Germline V gives CDR1 MNHEY, CDR2 SVGAGI. The CDR3 covers 15 residues. After removal of 2 bases from V and 6 bases from J, the junction contained 1 base not matched to a gene. DNA of the CDR3: TGTGCCAGCAGTTACGGGACTAGCGGGACCAATGAGCAGTTCTTC. It specifies CASSYGTSGTNEQFF.

Notes on this clonotype: The junction shows a germline mismatch at one end, possibly a read error. The chain has TRBV12-3 or TRBV12-4 and TRBJ2-4; D possibly uses TRBD1 or TRBD2 (5 bases each). The CDR3 spans 15 residues. CDR3 residues: CANSLSGSSSNKQYF. CDR3 bases: TGTGCCAACAGTTTATCAGGGAGTTCTTCCAACAAGCAGTACTTC.

Here the CDR3 reads CASSSRGTGSAGELFF. CDR3 in DNA: TGTGCCAGCAGCTCGCGTGGGACAGGGTCGGCCGGGGAGCTGTTTTTT. The V gene is TRBV7-3, the J gene TRBJ2-2; TRBD1 matches at 9 bases. Unmatched junction bases numbered 9, after V lost 4 bases and J lost 6 bases. The length of the CDR3 is 16 residues. Germline-derived CDR1 and CDR2 are SGHTA and FQGTGA.

This clonotype was picked up a small number of times. The V and J genes are TRBV2 and TRBJ2-5; 7 bases are a match to TRBD2. This CDR3 has 13 residues. V lost 6 bases, J lost 5 bases, and 6 bases stayed unmatched. Germline values: CDR1 SNHLY, CDR2 FYNNEI. CDR3 region: CASRAGVRETQYF. The CDR3 region has the DNA TGTGCCAGCAGGGCGGGAGTAAGGGAGACCCAGTACTTC. The full variable domain, completed using reference TRBV2 and TRBJ2-5, is EPEVTQTPSHQVTQMGQEVILRCVPISNHLYFYWYRQILGQKVEFLVSFYNNEISEKSEIFDDQFSVERPDGSNFTLKIRSTKLEDSAMYFCASRAGVRETQYFGPGTRLLVL.

This clonotype was observed at least ten times. The CDR3 DNA is TGTGCCATCAGTGAGTCAGGGGCTGAGCGTTACACAGATACGCAGTATTTT. Encoded protein: CAISESGAERYTDTQYF. The J gene is TRBJ2-3, the V gene TRBV10-3, with D tentatively TRBD1 (5 bases). The germline V gene encodes CDR1 ENHRY and CDR2 SYGVKD. The V end lost 0 bases, the J end lost 2 bases, and 15 bases lay between the germline ends. The length of the CDR3 is 17 residues.

This clonotype came up a few times. V is TRBV5-1 and J is TRBJ2-1, with 8 nucleotides matching TRBD2. The length of the CDR3 is 17 residues. The ends lost 1 base at V and 2 bases at J; junction bases unmatched: 8. Germline-derived CDR1 and CDR2 are SGHRS and YFSETQ. DNA for the CDR3: TGCGCCAGCAGCTTGACCCCGGGAGGGGCGACCTACAATGAGCAGTTCTTC. Encoded protein: CASSLTPGGATYNEQFF.

The chain recombines TRBV4-1 with TRBJ1-2; D not resolved. This CDR3 spans 16 amino acids. Germline values: CDR1 MGHRA, CDR2 YSYEKL. V was pared by 0 bases and J by 5 bases, with 16 bases between. The CDR3 loop reads CASSQEEGRTHYGYTF. The CDR3, as DNA: TGCGCCAGCAGCCAAGAAGAGGGCCGGACTCATTATGGCTACACCTTC.

The chain uses TRBV12-3 or TRBV12-4 and TRBJ2-5; 10 nucleotides align to TRBD2. Trimming removed 3 bases from V and 11 bases from J; junction bases left unmatched: 15. The CDR3 has 16 residues. Written as DNA, the CDR3 is TGTGCCAGCAGTTTCGGGACTAGCGAGGTAAAAAATGAGCAGTACTTC. Translation: CASSFGTSEVKNEQYF.

The chain is built from TRBV29-1 and TRBJ2-3; 7 positions agree with TRBD1. The CDR3 has 14 residues. After removal of 8 bases from V and 7 bases from J, the junction contained 15 bases not matched to a gene. Germline assignment: CDR1 SQVTM and CDR2 ANQGSEA. The CDR3 DNA reads TGCAGCCCCAGGAGCAGGGGGTTGGGAAATACGCAGTATTTT. It codes for CSPRSRGLGNTQYF.

The genes are TRBV3-1 and TRBJ1-2; D ambiguous. This CDR3 is 15 amino acids long. The V gene lost 0 bases and the J gene lost 4 bases, with 12 bases spanning the gap. Germline values: CDR1 LGHDT, CDR2 YNNKEL (reference sequence). The DNA for the CDR3 is TGTGCCAGCAGCCAAGAGACAAGTGGCCCCTATGGCTACACCTTC. Its translation is CASSQETSGPYGYTF.

V usage is TRBV29-1 and J usage is TRBJ1-3; D is uncertain. Trimming removed 8 bases from V and 0 bases from J, with 11 bases in between. The CDR3 consists of 13 residues. The germline gives CDR1 SQVTM, CDR2 ANQGSEA. The CDR3 is CSREGYSGNTIYF. The CDR3 DNA is TGCAGCAGGGAAGGTTACTCTGGAAACACCATATATTTT.